These T cell receptor beta chains were read from a single sample in a study of cytomegalovirus exposure and HLA in healthy donors. Profiling relied on immunoSEQ multiplex PCR, and the TCRdb table lists in-frame clones only, not all of them. Here the sample spans some 180,000 clones, around 83% being singletons. The specimen was PBMCs. The receptors were sampled from a woman under 30 in good health and CMV-seronegative. Each CDR3 is given with its conserved first and last residue. Each record gives: CDR3 protein, CDR3 DNA, clone size, J gene, V gene, D gene. The D gene is left open where the match is weak. Only part of the rows carry a size: once, few, many, or a class if the clone is expanded.

CDR3 protein: CASSKVSSRPREQYF
CDR3 DNA: TGTGCCAGCAGCAAAGTATCTAGTAGACCTCGCGAGCAGTACTTC
clone size: .
J gene: TRBJ2-7
V gene: TRBV21-1
D gene: .

CDR3 protein: CASSPGGGDAETQYF
CDR3 DNA: TGTGCCAGCAGCCCCGGAGGAGGGGACGCCGAGACCCAGTACTTC
clone size: .
J gene: TRBJ2-5
V gene: TRBV7-6
D gene: .

CDR3 protein: CASSWPLAGDPNEQFF
CDR3 DNA: TGTGCCAGCAGTTGGCCCTTGGCGGGAGATCCCAATGAGCAGTTCTTC
clone size: .
J gene: TRBJ2-1
V gene: TRBV6-6
D gene: TRBD2

CDR3 protein: CASSLRGTGGDYEQYF
CDR3 DNA: TGCGCCAGCAGCCTTAGGGGGACAGGGGGGGACTACGAGCAGTACTTC
clone size: few
J gene: TRBJ2-7
V gene: TRBV4-1
D gene: TRBD1

CDR3 protein: CASTRNPLATSTDTQYF
CDR3 DNA: TGTGCCAGCACCCGAAACCCGCTAGCGACTAGCACAGATACGCAGTATTTT
clone size: .
J gene: TRBJ2-3
V gene: TRBV7-2
D gene: .

CDR3 protein: CASSQESSAYYEQYF
CDR3 DNA: TGTGCCAGCAGCCAAGAGTCCAGTGCATACTACGAGCAGTACTTC
clone size: .
J gene: TRBJ2-7
V gene: TRBV14
D gene: .

CDR3 protein: CASSLGRYNEQFF
CDR3 DNA: TGTGCCAGCAGTTTGGGCCGGTACAATGAGCAGTTCTTC
clone size: .
J gene: TRBJ2-1
V gene: TRBV27
D gene: .

CDR3 protein: CASSPGTSGSREQYF
CDR3 DNA: TGCGCCAGCAGCCCGGGTACTAGCGGGAGTAGGGAGCAGTACTTC
clone size: once
J gene: TRBJ2-5
V gene: TRBV4-3
D gene: TRBD2

CDR3 protein: CAPLGPPIWTELAVEETQYF
CDR3 DNA: TGCGCTCCACTCGGACCCCCAATTTGGACAGAGCTAGCAGTAGAAGAGACCCAGTACTTC
clone size: .
J gene: TRBJ2-5
V gene: TRBV23-1
D gene: .

CDR3 protein: CASSPRGVRETQYF
CDR3 DNA: TGTGCCAGTAGTCCTCGGGGAGTAAGAGAGACCCAGTACTTC
clone size: .
J gene: TRBJ2-5
V gene: TRBV19
D gene: .

CDR3 protein: CASRLAGGRSYEQYF
CDR3 DNA: TGTGCCAGCAGACTAGCGGGTGGACGATCCTACGAGCAGTACTTC
clone size: .
J gene: TRBJ2-7
V gene: TRBV6-1
D gene: TRBD2

CDR3 protein: CASTGTHEKLFF
CDR3 DNA: TGTGCCAGCACTGGGACTCATGAAAAACTGTTTTTT
clone size: .
J gene: TRBJ1-4
V gene: TRBV2
D gene: .

CDR3 protein: CASSHSAGGGLQPQHF
CDR3 DNA: TGTGCCAGCAGTCACTCCGCTGGGGGCGGCCTCCAGCCCCAGCATTTT
clone size: once
J gene: TRBJ1-5
V gene: TRBV5-8
D gene: .

CDR3 protein: CASSYGGTGGNTEAFF
CDR3 DNA: TGTGCCAGCAGTTACGGAGGGACAGGGGGAAACACTGAAGCTTTCTTT
clone size: .
J gene: TRBJ1-1
V gene: TRBV6-5
D gene: TRBD1

CDR3 protein: CASSVQGEETQYF
CDR3 DNA: TGTGCCAGCAGTGTCCAGGGGGAAGAGACCCAGTACTTC
clone size: once
J gene: TRBJ2-5
V gene: TRBV6-1
D gene: TRBD1

CDR3 protein: CASSLAHPGTSYNEQFF
CDR3 DNA: TGTGCCAGCAGCTTAGCCCATCCGGGGACATCCTACAATGAGCAGTTCTTC
clone size: .
J gene: TRBJ2-1
V gene: TRBV7-9
D gene: .

CDR3 protein: CASSYSAGAHTDTQYF
CDR3 DNA: TGTGCCAGCAGTTACTCTGCAGGGGCCCACACAGATACGCAGTATTTT
clone size: .
J gene: TRBJ2-3
V gene: TRBV6-5
D gene: .

CDR3 protein: CASSISGSNEQFF
CDR3 DNA: TGTGCCAGCTCAATTAGCGGGAGTAATGAGCAGTTCTTC
clone size: .
J gene: TRBJ2-1
V gene: TRBV18
D gene: TRBD2

CDR3 protein: CASSLEGVTEAFF
CDR3 DNA: TGTGCCAGCAGTTTAGAAGGGGTCACTGAAGCTTTCTTT
clone size: .
J gene: TRBJ1-1
V gene: TRBV27
D gene: .

CDR3 protein: CASSWGGHWNEKLFF
CDR3 DNA: TGCGCCAGCAGCTGGGGGGGACACTGGAATGAAAAACTGTTTTTT
clone size: few
J gene: TRBJ1-4
V gene: TRBV5-1
D gene: .

CDR3 protein: CASSRDSGFPNQETQYF
CDR3 DNA: TGTGCCAGCTCGAGGGACAGCGGATTTCCCAACCAAGAGACCCAGTACTTC
clone size: .
J gene: TRBJ2-5
V gene: TRBV18
D gene: TRBD1

CDR3 protein: CASSPPPLAGATDEQFF
CDR3 DNA: TGTGCCAGCAGCCCCCCCCCGTTGGCGGGAGCTACCGATGAGCAGTTCTTC
clone size: .
J gene: TRBJ2-1
V gene: TRBV11-3
D gene: TRBD2

CDR3 protein: CASEGQKNTEAFF
CDR3 DNA: TGTGCCAGCGAGGGACAGAAGAACACTGAAGCTTTCTTT
clone size: .
J gene: TRBJ1-1
V gene: TRBV6-5
D gene: TRBD1

CDR3 protein: CSVTTNYYEQYF
CDR3 DNA: TGCAGCGTTACAACGAACTATTACGAGCAGTACTTC
clone size: .
J gene: TRBJ2-7
V gene: TRBV29-1
D gene: .

CDR3 protein: CAWRENRGYNSPLHF
CDR3 DNA: TGTGCCTGGAGAGAGAACAGGGGGTATAATTCACCCCTCCACTTT
clone size: .
J gene: TRBJ1-6
V gene: TRBV30
D gene: TRBD1

CDR3 protein: CSVGQGFNTEAFF
CDR3 DNA: TGCAGCGTGGGACAGGGTTTTAACACTGAAGCTTTCTTT
clone size: .
J gene: TRBJ1-1
V gene: TRBV29-1
D gene: TRBD1

CDR3 protein: CASSESEGPNTGELFF
CDR3 DNA: TGTGCCAGCAGTGAATCCGAGGGCCCGAACACCGGGGAGCTGTTTTTT
clone size: few
J gene: TRBJ2-2
V gene: TRBV2
D gene: .

CDR3 protein: CASSHLGGGITDTQYF
CDR3 DNA: TGTGCCAGCAGCCACCTTGGAGGCGGAATCACAGATACGCAGTATTTT
clone size: .
J gene: TRBJ2-3
V gene: TRBV11-2
D gene: .

CDR3 protein: CAWYGTGTYRGYTF
CDR3 DNA: TGTGCCTGGTACGGGACAGGGACATATCGCGGCTACACCTTC
clone size: few
J gene: TRBJ1-2
V gene: TRBV30
D gene: TRBD1

CDR3 protein: CASSLPGFLAFF
CDR3 DNA: TGTGCCAGCAGTTTACCGGGGTTCTTGGCTTTCTTT
clone size: .
J gene: TRBJ1-1
V gene: TRBV28
D gene: .

CDR3 protein: CASSPAVSGSSYEQYF
CDR3 DNA: TGTGCCAGCTCACCAGCGGTTAGTGGTAGCTCCTACGAGCAGTACTTC
clone size: .
J gene: TRBJ2-7
V gene: TRBV18
D gene: .

CDR3 protein: CTSSHGPGLAGVSGETQYF
CDR3 DNA: TGCACCAGCAGCCATGGCCCGGGACTAGCGGGAGTTTCAGGGGAGACCCAGTACTTC
clone size: .
J gene: TRBJ2-5
V gene: TRBV1
D gene: .

CDR3 protein: CSVAQGADTQYF
CDR3 DNA: TGCAGCGTTGCCCAGGGGGCAGATACGCAGTATTTT
clone size: .
J gene: TRBJ2-3
V gene: TRBV29-1
D gene: TRBD1

CDR3 protein: CASSLTAGLAYEQYF
CDR3 DNA: TGCGCCAGCAGCTTGACGGCAGGGCTCGCCTACGAGCAGTACTTC
clone size: .
J gene: TRBJ2-7
V gene: TRBV5-1
D gene: .

CDR3 protein: CASSEALQGGEVNQPQHF
CDR3 DNA: TGTGCCAGCAGTGAAGCGCTTCAAGGAGGGGAGGTCAATCAGCCCCAGCATTTT
clone size: .
J gene: TRBJ1-5
V gene: TRBV2
D gene: .

CDR3 protein: CASSKGPDTQYF
CDR3 DNA: TGTGCCAGCAGTAAGGGGCCAGATACGCAGTATTTT
clone size: once
J gene: TRBJ2-3
V gene: TRBV6-5
D gene: .

CDR3 protein: CASNSRTGTSGQETQYF
CDR3 DNA: TGTGCCAGCAACTCTCGAACCGGGACTAGCGGCCAAGAGACCCAGTACTTC
clone size: .
J gene: TRBJ2-5
V gene: TRBV11-3
D gene: TRBD2

CDR3 protein: CASSQDTRDTDTGELFF
CDR3 DNA: TGTGCCAGCAGCCAAGATACCCGGGACACTGACACCGGGGAGCTGTTTTTT
clone size: .
J gene: TRBJ2-2
V gene: TRBV4-2
D gene: .

CDR3 protein: CASSDNPRDTQYF
CDR3 DNA: TGTGCCAGTAGCGACAATCCGAGAGATACGCAGTATTTT
clone size: .
J gene: TRBJ2-3
V gene: TRBV19
D gene: .

CDR3 protein: CASSLQGETQYF
CDR3 DNA: TGTGCCAGCAGCCTACAGGGAGAGACCCAGTACTTC
clone size: .
J gene: TRBJ2-5
V gene: TRBV7-9
D gene: .

CDR3 protein: CASSYGPHEKLFF
CDR3 DNA: TGTGCCAGCAGTTACGGGCCTCACGAAAAACTGTTTTTT
clone size: .
J gene: TRBJ1-4
V gene: TRBV6-5
D gene: .

CDR3 protein: CASSGQGNTGELFF
CDR3 DNA: TGTGCCAGTAGCGGACAGGGGAACACCGGGGAGCTGTTTTTT
clone size: once
J gene: TRBJ2-2
V gene: TRBV19
D gene: TRBD1

CDR3 protein: CASSFQGVNYGYTF
CDR3 DNA: TGTGCCAGCAGCTTCCAAGGGGTAAACTATGGCTACACCTTC
clone size: .
J gene: TRBJ1-2
V gene: TRBV7-9
D gene: .

CDR3 protein: CASSQGVNNEQFF
CDR3 DNA: TGTGCCAGCAGCCAAGGAGTAAACAATGAGCAGTTCTTC
clone size: .
J gene: TRBJ2-1
V gene: TRBV4-2
D gene: .

CDR3 protein: CASSYARTYGYTF
CDR3 DNA: TGTGCCAGCAGTTACGCCAGAACCTATGGCTACACCTTC
clone size: .
J gene: TRBJ1-2
V gene: TRBV6-5
D gene: .

CDR3 protein: CASSQQISGSADTQYF
CDR3 DNA: TGTGCCAGCAGCCAACAGATTAGCGGGAGTGCAGATACGCAGTATTTT
clone size: .
J gene: TRBJ2-3
V gene: TRBV4-2
D gene: TRBD2

CDR3 protein: CASKRGQGDDGYTF
CDR3 DNA: TGTGCCAGCAAAAGAGGACAGGGTGACGATGGCTACACCTTC
clone size: .
J gene: TRBJ1-2
V gene: TRBV6-1
D gene: TRBD1

CDR3 protein: CATSPGPGESNEQFF
CDR3 DNA: TGTGCCACCAGTCCGGGACCAGGGGAGTCCAATGAGCAGTTCTTC
clone size: .
J gene: TRBJ2-1
V gene: TRBV15
D gene: .

CDR3 protein: CASSYSIGLPQETQYF
CDR3 DNA: TGTGCCAGCAGTTACTCGATTGGGCTACCGCAAGAGACCCAGTACTTC
clone size: .
J gene: TRBJ2-5
V gene: TRBV6-5
D gene: .

CDR3 protein: CASSYSGFGYTF
CDR3 DNA: TGTGCCAGCAGTTATTCAGGGTTTGGCTACACCTTC
clone size: .
J gene: TRBJ1-2
V gene: TRBV6-5
D gene: .

CDR3 protein: CAIGASQTQYF
CDR3 DNA: TGTGCCATCGGGGCGTCGCAGACGCAGTATTTT
clone size: .
J gene: TRBJ2-3
V gene: TRBV10-3
D gene: .

CDR3 protein: CASSPGQGAAGELFF
CDR3 DNA: TGCGCCAGCAGCCCGGGACAGGGGGCTGCCGGGGAGCTGTTTTTT
clone size: .
J gene: TRBJ2-2
V gene: TRBV10-1
D gene: TRBD1

CDR3 protein: CASSPRWVGQPQHF
CDR3 DNA: TGTGCCAGCAGCCCTAGATGGGTTGGCCAGCCCCAGCACTTT
clone size: .
J gene: TRBJ1-5
V gene: TRBV7-2
D gene: .

CDR3 protein: CASSYSNRNSPLHF
CDR3 DNA: TGTGCCAGCAGCTACTCAAACAGGAATTCACCCCTCCACTTT
clone size: .
J gene: TRBJ1-6
V gene: TRBV7-9
D gene: .